The 20 T cell receptor beta chains reported below all come from one sample, sequenced in a study of T cell responses to AZD1222 COVID-19 vaccine. Only in-frame clones appear in the TCRdb table, and some are missing; sequencing was by immunoSEQ multiplex PCR. The data contain over 95,000 clones, more than 75% of them seen just once; the ten biggest clones take up around 10%. Material: peripheral blood, obtained on day 0 of AZD1222 vaccination. These receptors were obtained from an adult in good health.

The CDR3 spells CASSRGYEQYF. CDR3 nucleotides: TGTGCCTCCTCAAGGGGCTACGAGCAGTACTTC. V and J are TRBV30 and TRBJ2-7; D is perhaps TRBD1 (5 bases). Between the trimmed V and J ends, which lost 7 bases and 3 bases, there was a span of 10 bases. The CDR3 extends over 11 amino acids. CDR1 is GTSNPN, CDR2 SVGIG, per germline (reference sequence). The variable domain in full, with the rest retrieved from reference TRBV30 and TRBJ2-7, is SQTIHQWPATLVQPVGSPLSLECTVEGTSNPNLYWYRQAAGRGLQLLFYSVGIGQISSEVPQNLSASRPQDRQFILSSKKLLLSDSGFYLCASSRGYEQYFGPGTRLTVT.

The rearrangement joins TRBV6-1 to TRBJ1-5; weak D call: TRBD1 (6 bases). This CDR3 comprises 13 residues. V gave up 3 bases and J gave up 6 bases, with 9 bases separating them. Germline V gene lookup returns CDR1 MNHNS and CDR2 SASEGT. The CDR3 loop reads CASSEGAGQPQHF. DNA of the CDR3: TGTGCCAGCAGTGAGGGGGCCGGTCAGCCCCAGCATTTT.

V is TRBV14 and J is TRBJ1-1; D ambiguous. Trimming cost V 2 bases and J 4 bases, with 14 bases left between them. CDR1 is SGHDN, CDR2 FVKESK, per germline. CDR3 length equals 15 residues. The CDR3 sequence: CASSQRATGGTEAFF. The CDR3, as DNA: TGTGCCAGCAGCCAAAGGGCCACTGGAGGCACTGAAGCTTTCTTT.

The V and J genes are TRBV5-5 and TRBJ1-5; tentatively, D is TRBD1 (5 bases). The CDR3 is 15 amino acids. The germline gives CDR1 SGHKS, CDR2 YYEKEE (reference sequence). Between the trimmed V and J ends, which lost 1 base and 7 bases, there was a span of 15 bases. CDR3 nucleotides: TGTGCCAGCAGCTTGTCTGGAGGGGACGGGCAGCCCCAGCATTTT. Amino acid sequence: CASSLSGGDGQPQHF.

This chain joins TRBV12-3 or TRBV12-4 and TRBJ1-2; 9 bases map to TRBD1. Trimming removed 5 bases from V and 12 bases from J; junction bases left unmatched: 10. This CDR3 comprises 13 residues. This chain's CDR3 is CASSPGTGSQNTF. The DNA of the CDR3 is TGTGCCAGCAGTCCCGGGACAGGGAGCCAAAACACCTTC.

This clone came up a few times. The chain combines TRBV15 with TRBJ2-3, with 10 positions matching TRBD2. The V gene end was trimmed by 0 bases and the J gene end by 5 bases; junction bases not matched to a gene: 20. This CDR3 contains 21 residues. Germline V gene lookup returns CDR1 LNHNV and CDR2 YYDKDF (reference sequence). The CDR3 DNA is TGTGCCACCAGCAGAGATAGCAGGGAAGCGGCTAGCGGGAGACGCCAAGATACGCAGTATTTT. It specifies CATSRDSREAASGRRQDTQYF.

This rearrangement joins TRBV14 to TRBJ2-1, with 8 bases identical to TRBD2. Germline V gene sequence: CDR1 SGHDN, CDR2 FVKESK. Trimming took 3 bases from V and 15 from J; bases not matched to a gene: 13. There are 14 residues in the CDR3. CDR3 sequence: CASSHRGSGSDPFF. The CDR3 DNA is TGTGCCAGCAGCCATAGGGGGAGCGGGAGTGATCCGTTCTTC. Complete variable domain (other parts from reference TRBV14 and TRBJ2-1): EAGVTQFPSHSVIEKGQTVTLRCDPISGHDNLYWYRRVMGKEIKFLLHFVKESKQDESGMPNNRFLAERTGGTYSTLKVQPAELEDSGVYFCASSHRGSGSDPFFGPGTRLTVL.

J is TRBJ1-2 and V is TRBV5-1, with D perhaps matching TRBD1 (5 bases). Germline-derived CDR1 and CDR2 are SGHRS and YFSETQ. V was pared by 1 base and J by 8 bases, with 15 bases between. The length of the CDR3 is 14 residues. CDR3 nucleotide sequence: TGCGCCAGCAGCTTGTCGGCAGGGACGGGGGGCTACACCTTC. Its translation: CASSLSAGTGGYTF.

The V call is TRBV18, the J call TRBJ1-3, with a weak D call TRBD1 (6 bases). V dropped 3 bases and J dropped 4 bases, with 10 bases sitting between them. The germline CDR1 and CDR2 sequences are KGHSH and LQKENI. The CDR3 contains 14 residues. This chain's CDR3 is CASSPNGQGNTIYF. The DNA of the CDR3 is TGTGCCAGCTCACCGAACGGACAGGGAAACACCATATATTTT.

J is TRBJ2-1 and V is TRBV4-1; the D gene is possibly TRBD2 (5 bases). The germline gives CDR1 MGHRA, CDR2 YSYEKL. Trimming cost V 0 bases and J 6 bases, with 15 bases left between them. The CDR3 is 16 amino acids. The CDR3 DNA reads TGCGCCAGCAGCCAAGAGGTTGGGCTAGCAGCCAATGAGCAGTTCTTC. As protein: CASSQEVGLAANEQFF.

This rearrangement joins TRBV6-6 to TRBJ1-2, with 7 nucleotides matching TRBD1. Looked up from germline, CDR1 is MNHNY and CDR2 is SVGAGI (reference sequence). The V and J ends lost 2 bases and 8 bases, in that order; junction bases with no gene match: 8. This CDR3 comprises 14 residues. CDR3 nucleotides: TGTGCCAGCAGTTACCCCGGACAGGCCCGGGGCTACACCTTC. Translation gives CASSYPGQARGYTF.

The rearrangement joins TRBV7-9 to TRBJ2-3, with D possibly called TRBD1 or TRBD2 (5 bases each). The CDR3 has 13 amino acids. CDR1 SEHNR and CDR2 FQNEAQ come from the germline V gene (reference sequence). Trimming pared 2 bases from V and 4 bases from J, leaving 7 bases between. CDR3 in DNA: TGTGCCAGCAGCTTACGGGGCGCAGATACGCAGTATTTT. As protein: CASSLRGADTQYF.

The rearrangement links TRBV6-5 to TRBJ1-2, with D unclear. Trimming took off 0 bases at V and 6 bases at J, with 8 bases between the two ends. This CDR3 comprises 13 residues. Germline V lookup: CDR1 MNHEY, CDR2 SVGAGI. The CDR3 DNA follows: TGTGCCAGCAGTTACTCGTTAAGGGATGGCTACACCTTC. It translates to CASSYSLRDGYTF.

This clone appeared once. The chain couples TRBV7-2 to TRBJ1-3, with TRBD1 as a possible D gene (6 bases). Between the trimmed V and J ends, which lost 5 bases and 0 bases, there was a span of 14 bases. Germline CDR1 reads SGHTA; CDR2 reads FQGNSA. CDR3 length: 16 amino acids. The CDR3 nucleotides read TGTGCCAGCAGCCCATCCGGACAGTTCTCTGGAAACACCATATATTTT. This encodes CASSPSGQFSGNTIYF.

CDR3 in amino acids: CASSRSGGKGGEQYF. The CDR3 DNA follows: TGTGCCAGCAGCCGATCTGGCGGGAAGGGGGGCGAGCAGTACTTC. J is TRBJ2-7 and V is TRBV3-1 (or the pseudogene TRBV3-2), with D perhaps matching TRBD1 or TRBD2 (6 bases each). The CDR3 totals 15 residues. In germline, CDR1 is LGHDT, CDR2 YNNKEL (reference sequence). V lost 4 bases and J 6 bases, leaving 19 bases between the germline ends.

The J gene is TRBJ2-2, the V gene TRBV19; TRBD2 agrees at 7 bases. V shed 7 bases, J shed 6 bases, and the junction held 8 bases outside the gene matches. This CDR3 contains 14 residues. Per germline, CDR1 LNHDA and CDR2 SQIVND (reference sequence). The DNA of the CDR3 is TGTGCCAGTACCTCTTCCGCGGGGGCCGGGGAGCTGTTTTTT. Translation gives CASTSSAGAGELFF.

V is TRBV16 and J is TRBJ2-2; 8 bases are shared with TRBD2. Unmatched junction bases numbered 5, after V lost 4 bases and J lost 4 bases. This CDR3 comprises 15 residues. Germline CDR1 reads KGHSY; CDR2 reads FQNENV. The CDR3 region has the DNA TGTGCCAGCAGCCGTAGCGGGGTCTCCACCGGGGAGCTGTTTTTT. This codes for CASSRSGVSTGELFF.

As to this clone: This CDR3 is also generated by other DNA sequences in the sample. The chain employs TRBV19 and TRBJ1-1; 9 bases map to TRBD1. After removal of 3 bases from V and 2 bases from J, the junction contained 4 bases not matched to a gene. This CDR3 spans 15 amino acids. Germline-derived CDR1 and CDR2 are LNHDA and SQIVND (reference sequence). In DNA form, the CDR3 reads TGTGCCAGTAGTATTAGGGGACAGGGAAACACTGAAGCTTTCTTT. This codes for CASSIRGQGNTEAFF. The complete variable domain, with remaining parts taken from reference TRBV19 and TRBJ1-1, reads DGGITQSPKYLFRKEGQNVTLSCEQNLNHDAMYWYRQDPGQGLRLIYYSQIVNDFQKGDIAEGYSVSREKKESFPLTVTSAQKNPTAFYLCASSIRGQGNTEAFFGQGTRLTVV.

The chain carries TRBV18 and TRBJ1-5; possibly TRBD1 for D (6 bases). Germline values: CDR1 KGHSH, CDR2 LQKENI. The CDR3 contains 18 residues. Trimming took off 0 bases at V and 1 base at J, with 16 bases between the two ends. This chain's CDR3 is CASSPPSRGGLSNQPQHF. The CDR3 DNA is TGTGCCAGCTCACCACCAAGTAGGGGGGGATTAAGCAATCAGCCCCAGCATTTT.

This clone was counted between two and nine times. V and J are TRBV6-5 and TRBJ2-5, with no clear D. The CDR3 length is 14 residues. Deletions cut 0 bases from V and 4 bases from J, with 9 bases between. Germline lookup yields CDR1 MNHEY and CDR2 SVGAGI. The CDR3 sequence is CASSYSISPETQYF. In DNA, the CDR3 is TGTGCCAGCAGTTACTCAATAAGTCCAGAGACCCAGTACTTC.